Given below is one TCR beta chain in context. Antigen: not known. This sample stems from a study of siplizumab effects on memory and regulatory T cells. General study findings and limits: Researchers could map only a minor fraction of alloreactive clones to unstimulated subsets. Treatment with siplizumab left mappable alloreactive CD4+ clones averaging roughly 70% Treg-derived, compared with around 26% in controls. Neither a naive nor a memory phenotype was assignable to roughly 75-97% of proliferating CD4+ or CD8+ clones. Greater diversity than memory cells seemed evident in naive T cells, which also appeared to be major alloresponse contributors.

TCRdb keeps only in-frame clones here, not all; method: immunoSEQ multiplex PCR. Of approximately 94,000 clones in the sample, 91% were seen once. This CDR3 spans 11 amino acids. The V and J ends lost 5 bases and 3 bases respectively, with 2 bases between them. Germline-derived CDR1 and CDR2 are SGHTA and FQGNSA. V is TRBV7-2 and J is TRBJ2-1; no clear D. The TCR comes from a human donor in good health. The specimen sequenced was CD4+ T cells sorted from blood. CDR3 in DNA: TGTGCCAGCAGCGGCTACAATGAGCAGTTCTTC. Amino acid sequence: CASSGYNEQFF.